Given below is one T cell receptor (beta chain) in context. What it recognizes is unknown. Profiled with immunoSEQ multiplex PCR; TCRdb holds only in-frame clones, not every one. The data contain roughly 350,000 clones, around 88% of them singletons. Treatment reported: 19 received Ad26.COV2.S at low or high dose, single or two shots; several received placebo; per-sample allocation not given. Collection of samples fell on day 63 after the first vaccine or placebo injection. Based in Boston, the donor was an adult of 18-55 years. The sample belongs to a study of Ad26.COV2.S vaccination and SARS-CoV-2 variants. As for the study in general: Administration of Ad26.COV2.S was intramuscular, either once or twice 56 days apart.

Findings of the study overall: Placebo recipients and vaccine recipients were similar in non-spike TCR breadth.

This clonotype was obtained from a person between 18 and 59 years old who received the Ad26.COV2.S COVID-19 vaccine or a placebo. Sequencing was performed on peripheral blood, taken in a trial of Ad26.COV2.S vaccine versus placebo.

DNA for the CDR3: TGTGCCAGCAGCATCTACAGGGGGGTGTTAGGGGAAAAACTGTTTTTT. It encodes CASSIYRGVLGEKLFF. The rearrangement links TRBV9 to TRBJ1-4, with 8 bases lining up with TRBD1. The V gene's germline CDR1 is SGDLS and CDR2 YYNGEE. Trimming cost V 4 bases and J 8 bases; bases outside gene matches: 13. This CDR3 region has 16 residues.